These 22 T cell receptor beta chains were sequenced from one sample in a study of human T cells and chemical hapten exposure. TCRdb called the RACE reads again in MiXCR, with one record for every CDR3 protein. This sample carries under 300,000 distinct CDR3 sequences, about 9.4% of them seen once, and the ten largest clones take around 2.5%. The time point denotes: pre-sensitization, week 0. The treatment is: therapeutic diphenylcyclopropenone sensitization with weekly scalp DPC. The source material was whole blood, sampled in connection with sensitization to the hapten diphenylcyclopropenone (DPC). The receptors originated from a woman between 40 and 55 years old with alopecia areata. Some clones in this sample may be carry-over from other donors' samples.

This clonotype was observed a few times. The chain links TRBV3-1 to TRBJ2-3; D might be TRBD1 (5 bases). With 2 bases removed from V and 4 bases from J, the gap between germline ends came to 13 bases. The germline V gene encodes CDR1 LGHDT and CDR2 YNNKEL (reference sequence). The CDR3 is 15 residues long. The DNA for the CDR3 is TGTGCCAGCAGCCAATATTCAAAAGGGGCAGATACGCAGTATTTT. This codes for CASSQYSKGADTQYF.

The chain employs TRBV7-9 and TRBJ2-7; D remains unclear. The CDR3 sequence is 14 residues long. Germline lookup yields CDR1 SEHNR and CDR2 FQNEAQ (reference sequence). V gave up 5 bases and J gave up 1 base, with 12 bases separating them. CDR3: CASSQFDGSYEQYF. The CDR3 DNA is TGTGCCAGCAGCCAATTTGACGGATCCTACGAGCAGTACTTC. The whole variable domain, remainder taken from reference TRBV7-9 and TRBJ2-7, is DTGVSQNPRHKITKRGQNVTFRCDPISEHNRLYWYRQTLGQGPEFLTYFQNEAQLEKSRLLSDRFSAERPKGSFSTLEIQRTEQGDSAMYLCASSQFDGSYEQYFGPGTRLTVT.

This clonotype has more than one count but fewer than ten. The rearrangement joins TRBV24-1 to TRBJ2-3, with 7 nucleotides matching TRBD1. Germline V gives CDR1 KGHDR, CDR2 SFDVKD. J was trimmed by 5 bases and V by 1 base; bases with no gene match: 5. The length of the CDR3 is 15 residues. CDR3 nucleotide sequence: TGTGCCACCAGTGATTTCATTACAGGGGAAGATACGCAGTATTTT. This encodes CATSDFITGEDTQYF.

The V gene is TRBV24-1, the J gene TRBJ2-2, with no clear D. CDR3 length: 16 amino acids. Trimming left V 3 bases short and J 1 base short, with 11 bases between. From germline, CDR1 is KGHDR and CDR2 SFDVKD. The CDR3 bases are TGTGCCACCAGTGATAACGCAGCTGGGAACACCGGGGAGCTGTTTTTT. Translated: CATSDNAAGNTGELFF.

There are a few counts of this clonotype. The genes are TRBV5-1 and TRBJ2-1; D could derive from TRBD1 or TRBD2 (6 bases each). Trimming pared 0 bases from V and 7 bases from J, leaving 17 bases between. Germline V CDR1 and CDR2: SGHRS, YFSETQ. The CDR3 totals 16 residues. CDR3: CASSLAAGGGINEQFF. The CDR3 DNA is TGCGCCAGCAGCTTGGCTGCTGGAGGGGGGATTAATGAGCAGTTCTTC.

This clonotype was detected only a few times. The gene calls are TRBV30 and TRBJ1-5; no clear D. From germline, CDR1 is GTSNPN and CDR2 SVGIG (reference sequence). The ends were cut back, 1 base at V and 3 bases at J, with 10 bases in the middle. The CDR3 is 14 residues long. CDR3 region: CAWSGQGSNQPQHF. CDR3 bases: TGTGCCTGGAGTGGGCAAGGATCCAATCAGCCCCAGCATTTT.

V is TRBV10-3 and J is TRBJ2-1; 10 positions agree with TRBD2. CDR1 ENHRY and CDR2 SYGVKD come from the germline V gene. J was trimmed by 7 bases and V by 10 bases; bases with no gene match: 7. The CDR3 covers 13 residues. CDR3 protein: CATAGGPRNEQFF. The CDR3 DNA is TGTGCCACAGCGGGAGGGCCTAGGAATGAGCAGTTCTTC.

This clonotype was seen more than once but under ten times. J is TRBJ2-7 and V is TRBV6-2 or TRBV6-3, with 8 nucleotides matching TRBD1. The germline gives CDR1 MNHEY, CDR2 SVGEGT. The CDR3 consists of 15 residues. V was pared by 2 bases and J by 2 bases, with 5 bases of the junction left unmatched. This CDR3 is CASSYRGTGAYEQYF. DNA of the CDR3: TGTGCCAGCAGTTACCGAGGGACAGGAGCCTACGAGCAGTACTTC.

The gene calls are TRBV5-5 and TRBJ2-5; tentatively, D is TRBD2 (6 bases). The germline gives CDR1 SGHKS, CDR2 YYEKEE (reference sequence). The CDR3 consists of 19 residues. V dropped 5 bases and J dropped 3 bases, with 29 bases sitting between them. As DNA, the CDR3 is TGTGCCAGCAGTCCTCGGCCCTCCCGGGTTAGCGGAGGGGAAGAGACCCAGTACTTC. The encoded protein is CASSPRPSRVSGGEETQYF.

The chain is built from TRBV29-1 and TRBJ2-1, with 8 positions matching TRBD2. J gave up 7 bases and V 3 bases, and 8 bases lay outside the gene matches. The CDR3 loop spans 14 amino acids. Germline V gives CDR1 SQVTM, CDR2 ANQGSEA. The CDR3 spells CSVDFSGNLNEQFF. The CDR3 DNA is TGCAGCGTTGATTTTAGCGGGAATTTAAATGAGCAGTTCTTC.

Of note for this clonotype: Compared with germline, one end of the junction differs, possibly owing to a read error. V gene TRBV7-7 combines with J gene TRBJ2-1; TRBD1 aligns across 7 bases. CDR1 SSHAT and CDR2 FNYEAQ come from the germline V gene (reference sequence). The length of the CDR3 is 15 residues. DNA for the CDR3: TGTGCTAGCAGCTTAGACAGGGCTTCCTACAATGAGCAGTTCTTC. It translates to CASSLDRASYNEQFF.

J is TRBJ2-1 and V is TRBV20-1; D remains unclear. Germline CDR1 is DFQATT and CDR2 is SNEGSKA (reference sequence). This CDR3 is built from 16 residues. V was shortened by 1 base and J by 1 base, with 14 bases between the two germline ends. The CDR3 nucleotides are TGCAGTGCTAGAGGGGTGGGCCGCCAGTCCTACAATGAGCAGTTCTTC. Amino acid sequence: CSARGVGRQSYNEQFF.

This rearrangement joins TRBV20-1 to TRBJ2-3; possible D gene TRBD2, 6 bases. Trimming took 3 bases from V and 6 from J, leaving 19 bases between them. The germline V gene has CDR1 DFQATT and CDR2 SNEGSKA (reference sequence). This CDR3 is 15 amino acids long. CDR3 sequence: CSARRAGLRGDTQYF. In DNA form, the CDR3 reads TGCAGTGCTAGGCGTGCGGGGCTCCGAGGCGATACGCAGTATTTT.

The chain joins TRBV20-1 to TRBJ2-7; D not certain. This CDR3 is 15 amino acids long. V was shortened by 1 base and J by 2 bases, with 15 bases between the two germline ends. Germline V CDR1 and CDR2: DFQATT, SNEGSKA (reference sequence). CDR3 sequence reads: CSARVAVRATYEQYF. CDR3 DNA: TGCAGTGCTAGAGTCGCGGTTCGCGCCACCTACGAGCAGTACTTC.

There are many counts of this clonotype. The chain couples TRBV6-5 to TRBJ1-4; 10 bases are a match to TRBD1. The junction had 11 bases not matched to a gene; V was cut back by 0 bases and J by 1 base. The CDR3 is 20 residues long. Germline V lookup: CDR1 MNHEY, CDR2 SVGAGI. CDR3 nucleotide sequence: TGTGCCAGCAGTTACTCGTTCTCCTGGACAGGGGGTGGAACTAATGAAAAACTGTTTTTT. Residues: CASSYSFSWTGGGTNEKLFF.

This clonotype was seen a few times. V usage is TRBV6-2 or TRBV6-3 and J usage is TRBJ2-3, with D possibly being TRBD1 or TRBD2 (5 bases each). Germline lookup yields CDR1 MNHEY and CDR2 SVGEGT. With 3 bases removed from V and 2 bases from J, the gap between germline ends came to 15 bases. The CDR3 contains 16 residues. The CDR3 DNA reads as TGTGCCAGCAGTTATCCTCCGGGACGGGTCACAGATACGCAGTATTTT. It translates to CASSYPPGRVTDTQYF.

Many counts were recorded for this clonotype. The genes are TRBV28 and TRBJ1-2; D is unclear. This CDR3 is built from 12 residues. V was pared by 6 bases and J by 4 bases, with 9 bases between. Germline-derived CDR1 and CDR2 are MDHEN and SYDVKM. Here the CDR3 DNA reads TGTGCCAGCAGGGGAGGAGGCTATGGCTACACCTTC. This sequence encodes CASRGGGYGYTF.

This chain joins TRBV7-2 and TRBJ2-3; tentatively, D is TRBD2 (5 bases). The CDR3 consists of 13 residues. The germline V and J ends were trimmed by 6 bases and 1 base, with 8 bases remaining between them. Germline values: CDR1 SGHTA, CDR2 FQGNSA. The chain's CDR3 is CASRTRGTDTQYF. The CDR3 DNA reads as TGTGCCAGCAGGACGAGGGGCACAGATACGCAGTATTTT.

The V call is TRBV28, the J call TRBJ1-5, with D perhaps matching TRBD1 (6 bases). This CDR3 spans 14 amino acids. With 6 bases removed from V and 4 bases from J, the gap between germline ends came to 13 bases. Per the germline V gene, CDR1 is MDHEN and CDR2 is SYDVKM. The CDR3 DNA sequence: TGTGCCAGCAGCTACCCACAGGGAAATCAGCCCCAGCATTTT. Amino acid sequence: CASSYPQGNQPQHF. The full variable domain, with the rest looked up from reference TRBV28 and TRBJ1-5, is DVKVTQSSRYLVKRTGEKVFLECVQDMDHENMFWYRQDPGLGLRLIYFSYDVKMKEKGDIPEGYSVSREKKERFSLILESASTNQTSMYLCASSYPQGNQPQHFGDGTRLSIL.

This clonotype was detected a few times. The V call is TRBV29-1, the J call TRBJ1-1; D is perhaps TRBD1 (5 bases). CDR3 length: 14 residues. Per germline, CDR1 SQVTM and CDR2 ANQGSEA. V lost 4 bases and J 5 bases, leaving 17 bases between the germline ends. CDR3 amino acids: CSVAAQGYGTEAFF. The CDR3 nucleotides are TGCAGCGTTGCGGCGCAGGGATATGGTACTGAAGCTTTCTTT.

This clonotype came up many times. CDR3 in DNA: TGCAGTGCTAGAGGGGGACTAGCGTACACAGATACGCAGTATTTT. It codes for CSARGGLAYTDTQYF. The chain is built from TRBV20-1 and TRBJ2-3; 10 positions match TRBD2. The CDR3 has 15 amino acids. The trim removed 1 base at V and 2 bases at J, leaving 3 bases unmatched. The germline gives CDR1 DFQATT, CDR2 SNEGSKA (reference sequence).

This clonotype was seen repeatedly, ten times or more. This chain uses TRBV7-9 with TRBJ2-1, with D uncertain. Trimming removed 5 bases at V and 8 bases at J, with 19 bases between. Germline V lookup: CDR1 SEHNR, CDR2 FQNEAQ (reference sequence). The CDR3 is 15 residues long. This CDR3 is CASSPPGLAPDEQFF. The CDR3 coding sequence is TGTGCCAGCAGCCCCCCCGGCTTAGCACCGGATGAGCAGTTCTTC.